Listed here are 30 T cell receptor beta chains from one sample, sequenced in a study of Graves' ophthalmopathy and Graves' hyperthyroidism. RNA served as the template for amplifying TCR beta CDR3 regions. After a first-round RT-PCR with HTBI primers, a second-round multiplex PCR was run. TCRdb processed the multiplex PCR reads anew with MiXCR; each CDR3 protein has one entry. The table includes 400,000 to 450,000 distinct CDR3 sequences, roughly 21% detected once. The sample taken for sequencing was peripheral blood. The receptors shown here come from a woman under 30 with stable Graves' hyperthyroidism.

The rearrangement links TRBV20-1 to TRBJ2-5; D gene uncertain. V lost 3 bases and J lost 1, with 9 bases in between. Germline CDR1 is DFQATT and CDR2 is SNEGSKA (reference sequence). This CDR3 is built from 13 residues. For the CDR3, the DNA is TGCAGTGCTAGGGCGCCAGTCCAAGAGACCCAGTACTTC. It yields the protein CSARAPVQETQYF.

This clonotype was recorded many times. V and J are TRBV12-3 or TRBV12-4 and TRBJ1-3; no definite D call. The CDR3 covers 15 residues. V lost 3 bases and J 2 bases, leaving 11 bases between the germline ends. The CDR3 nucleotides are TGTGCCAGCAGTTTCTCGCCGACCGCTGGAAACACCATATATTTT. It yields the protein CASSFSPTAGNTIYF.

V is TRBV2 and J is TRBJ2-5; unclear D gene. The CDR3 runs 11 residues. The germline V gene encodes CDR1 SNHLY and CDR2 FYNNEI. Trimming stripped 6 bases from V and 5 bases from J, with 7 bases between. CDR3 amino acids: CASRGTETQYF. Written as DNA, the CDR3 is TGTGCCAGCAGAGGTACGGAGACCCAGTACTTC.

This sequence joins TRBV30 and TRBJ1-1; no clear D gene. The germline CDR1 and CDR2 sequences are GTSNPN and SVGIG (reference sequence). The length of the CDR3 is 15 residues. Trimming removed 1 base at V and 1 base at J, with 13 bases between. In DNA, the CDR3 is TGTGCCTGGAGTGGGGCCTGGCGGGAGAACACTGAAGCTTTCTTT. Translating it yields CAWSGAWRENTEAFF.

This clonotype was observed at least ten times. The rearrangement joins TRBV6-2 or TRBV6-3 to TRBJ2-7; D remains ambiguous. Germline loops: CDR1 MNHEY, CDR2 SVGEGT. The CDR3 has 12 amino acids. Trimming pared 7 bases from V and 6 bases from J, leaving 13 bases between. CDR3 bases: TGTGCCAGCAAGGAGTTTGCCTCCGAGCAGTACTTC. This gives the protein CASKEFASEQYF.

A word on this clonotype: Given a much more abundant clone one base away, this may be a read error. CDR3 bases: TGTGCCAGCTCGACTAGCGGGACGGTCGGGGAGCTGTGTTTT. Amino acids: CASSTSGTVGELCF. V usage is TRBV2 and J usage is TRBJ2-2; the match to TRBD2 covers 11 bases. The CDR3 is made up of 14 amino acids. The germline gives CDR1 SNHLY, CDR2 FYNNEI.

For this clonotype: This could be a read error, since a much larger clone is one nucleotide away. The V call is TRBV20-1, the J call TRBJ2-5, with a weak D call TRBD1 (5 bases). V dropped 6 bases and J dropped 8 bases, with 19 bases sitting between them. Germline V gene data show CDR1 as DFQATT and CDR2 as SNEGSKA (reference sequence). This CDR3 spans 13 amino acids. CDR3 sequence reads: CSAHRIPGDTQYF. CDR3 nucleotides: TGCAGTGCCCACAGGATCCCTGGGGATACCCAGTACTTC.

The chain has TRBV6-5 and TRBJ2-7; possible D gene TRBD1, 6 bases. Germline CDR1 reads MNHEY; CDR2 reads SVGAGI. Trimming pared 0 bases from V and 5 bases from J, leaving 14 bases between. CDR3 length: 15 amino acids. This CDR3 reads CASSYSGQKENEQYF. The CDR3 nucleotides read TGTGCCAGCAGTTACTCAGGACAGAAAGAGAACGAGCAGTACTTC.

CDR3 region: CASRFRVRNQPQHF. In DNA, the CDR3 is TGTGCCAGTAGATTCAGGGTTCGCAATCAGCCCCAGCATTTT. This chain links TRBV19 with TRBJ1-5; D possibly corresponds to TRBD1 (5 bases). CDR1 and CDR2 from the germline V gene are LNHDA and SQIVND (reference sequence). This CDR3 is built from 14 residues. The V and J ends lost 6 bases and 2 bases respectively, with 11 bases between them.

This clonotype was recorded many times. The rearrangement links TRBV2 to TRBJ1-1; TRBD1 aligns across 7 bases. V shed 5 bases, J shed 6 bases, and the junction held 9 bases outside the gene matches. The CDR3 covers 14 residues. Germline V lookup: CDR1 SNHLY, CDR2 FYNNEI. CDR3 DNA: TGTGCCAGCAGTCTTCGACAGGGTAGCGCTGAAGCTTTCTTT. Protein: CASSLRQGSAEAFF.

This clonotype has at least ten counts. This sequence joins TRBV28 and TRBJ2-7; 11 nucleotides agree with TRBD2. Trimming at V came to 4 bases and at J to 2 bases, leaving 4 bases not matched to a gene. Germline V gene data show CDR1 as MDHEN and CDR2 as SYDVKM. CDR3 size: 15 residues. CDR3 coding DNA: TGTGCCAGCAGTTCCCCGGGACTAGCGGCCTACGAGCAGTACTTC. This codes for CASSSPGLAAYEQYF.

This clonotype occurred many times. V gene TRBV7-2 combines with J gene TRBJ2-4; D is unclear. The germline gives CDR1 SGHTA, CDR2 FQGNSA. The length of the CDR3 is 14 residues. V was shortened by 2 bases and J by 1 base, with 6 bases between the two germline ends. The CDR3, as DNA: TGTGCCAGCAGCTTAAGTAGGGCCAAAAACATTCAGTACTTC. Translating gives CASSLSRAKNIQYF.

The CDR3 sequence is CASSLVSPGNVQYF. CDR3 DNA sequence: TGTGCCAGCAGCTTAGTTTCCCCCGGCAACGTTCAGTACTTC. The rearrangement uses TRBV7-2 and TRBJ2-4; D not certain. Per germline, CDR1 SGHTA and CDR2 FQGNSA. This CDR3 has 14 residues. V lost 1 base to trimming and J lost 11 bases, with 15 bases between them. The full variable domain, completed using reference TRBV7-2 and TRBJ2-4, is GAGVSQSPSNKVTEKGKDVELRCDPISGHTALYWYRQSLGQGLEFLIYFQGNSAPDKSGLPSDRFSAERTGGSVSTLTIQRTQQEDSAVYLCASSLVSPGNVQYFGAGTRLSVL.

This rearrangement joins TRBV6-1 to TRBJ1-3; 10 bases match TRBD1. This CDR3 has 15 residues. CDR1 is MNHNS, CDR2 SASEGT, per germline. V dropped 6 bases and J dropped 4; count of bases not matched to a gene: 6. In DNA, the CDR3 is TGTGCCAGCAGAGACAGGGGGCGAGGAGGAAACACCATATATTTT. This translates into CASRDRGRGGNTIYF.

The V call is TRBV6-2 or TRBV6-3, the J call TRBJ1-2; 7 bases fit TRBD1. The V gene end was trimmed by 2 bases and the J gene end by 4 bases; junction bases not matched to a gene: 16. The length of the CDR3 is 18 residues. Germline V CDR1 and CDR2: MNHEY, SVGEGT. In DNA, the CDR3 is TGTGCCAGCAGTTACGCAGCGACCCCGGGACAGAGTTTCTATGGCTACACCTTC. Its protein is CASSYAATPGQSFYGYTF.

This clonotype has ten or more counts. The V call is TRBV5-8, the J call TRBJ1-1, with 8 bases fitting TRBD1. The CDR3 is 13 amino acids. Per the germline V gene, CDR1 is SGHTS and CDR2 is YDEGEE. The V and J ends lost 2 bases and 8 bases, in that order; junction bases with no gene match: 5. The CDR3 spells CASSFEQGDEAFF. CDR3 sequence (DNA): TGTGCCAGCAGCTTTGAACAGGGGGACGAAGCTTTCTTT.

The CDR3 region has the DNA TGTGCCAGCAGTGAATCGACAGGGGGCGTAGAGACCCAGTACTTC. It specifies CASSESTGGVETQYF. The rearrangement uses TRBV6-1 and TRBJ2-5; 10 bases are a match to TRBD1. CDR3 length: 15 amino acids. Germline V gene sequence: CDR1 MNHNS, CDR2 SASEGT. Germline trimming cut 2 bases from V and 4 bases from J; bases unmatched to any gene: 4.

In this sample, this clonotype turned up a few times. This chain connects TRBV30 to TRBJ1-1; D is uncertain. Germline CDR1 reads GTSNPN; CDR2 reads SVGIG (reference sequence). The CDR3 runs to 13 residues. With 0 bases removed from V and 0 bases from J, the gap between germline ends came to 5 bases. This CDR3 is CAWSVGLNTEAFF. CDR3 nucleotides: TGTGCCTGGAGTGTTGGGTTGAACACTGAAGCTTTCTTT.

V is TRBV6-1 and J is TRBJ1-5; TRBD1 matches at 10 bases. There are 16 residues in the CDR3. Germline V gene lookup returns CDR1 MNHNS and CDR2 SASEGT. With V trimmed by 0 bases and J by 6 bases, 5 bases remained unmatched. CDR3 DNA sequence: TGTGCCAGCAGTGAAGCGCTTGGACAGGGGGGTCAGCCCCAGCATTTT. This codes for CASSEALGQGGQPQHF.

This clonotype occurred many times. V is TRBV12-3 or TRBV12-4 and J is TRBJ1-1; weak D call: TRBD1 (5 bases). The CDR3 has 13 residues. Trimming stripped 8 bases from V and 3 bases from J, with 13 bases between. CDR3 sequence: CASRFGGYTEAFF. In nucleotides, the CDR3 is TGTGCCAGCCGCTTCGGGGGGTACACTGAAGCTTTCTTT.

This clonotype appeared many times. V and J are TRBV6-5 and TRBJ2-2; D not resolved. Germline CDR1 is MNHEY and CDR2 is SVGAGI. V shed 4 bases and J shed 1 base, with 7 bases lying between them. The CDR3 sequence is 14 residues long. For the CDR3, the DNA is TGTGCCAGCAGTTTCAACATGAACACCGGGGAGCTGTTTTTT. Its protein is CASSFNMNTGELFF.

The table lists this clonotype with many counts. V and J are TRBV7-9 and TRBJ2-7; tentative D call: TRBD2 (5 bases). The CDR3 contains 15 residues. Germline V gene lookup returns CDR1 SEHNR and CDR2 FQNEAQ (reference sequence). V lost 7 bases and J lost 3, with 19 bases in between. CDR3 in DNA: TGTGCCAGCACCTCCGAGGCGGGTAGGATCTACGAGCAGTACTTC. As protein: CASTSEAGRIYEQYF. Combining the CDR3 with reference TRBV7-9 and TRBJ2-7 gives the whole variable domain DTGVSQNPRHKITKRGQNVTFRCDPISEHNRLYWYRQTLGQGPEFLTYFQNEAQLEKSRLLSDRFSAERPKGSFSTLEIQRTEQGDSAMYLCASTSEAGRIYEQYFGPGTRLTVT.

This clonotype was found many times. The chain links TRBV6-5 to TRBJ2-7; TRBD1 matches at 7 bases. J gave up 0 bases and V 8 bases, and 7 bases lay outside the gene matches. The CDR3 has 14 amino acids. Germline V gene lookup returns CDR1 MNHEY and CDR2 SVGAGI. The CDR3 coding sequence is TGTGCCAGCGGAGACAGGGCCCGCTCCTACGAGCAGTACTTC. The encoded protein is CASGDRARSYEQYF.

This clonotype was seen at least ten times. The V call is TRBV25-1, the J call TRBJ2-7, with 9 bases lining up with TRBD1. Germline CDR1 and CDR2: MGHDK and SYGVNS. The trim removed 4 bases at V and 0 bases at J, leaving 7 bases unmatched. This CDR3 has 16 amino acids. The DNA for the CDR3 is TGTGCCAGCAGTGTACCCGGGACAGGGAGCTCCTACGAGCAGTACTTC. Protein sequence: CASSVPGTGSSYEQYF.

As to this clonotype: At one end the junction does not follow the germline gene, possibly because of a read error. This chain joins TRBV5-1 and TRBJ1-1; a possible D gene is TRBD1 (6 bases). This CDR3 is built from 13 residues. Per germline, CDR1 SGHRS and CDR2 YFSETQ. The CDR3 DNA is TGCGCCAGCAACAGGGATCCGAACACTGGAGCTTTCTTT. Encoded protein: CASNRDPNTGAFF.

The chain uses TRBV20-1 and TRBJ2-7; D gene ambiguous. The V and J ends lost 1 base and 4 bases respectively, with 8 bases between them. Germline lookup yields CDR1 DFQATT and CDR2 SNEGSKA (reference sequence). The CDR3 sequence is 12 residues long. The CDR3: CSARALLYEQYF. The CDR3 DNA reads as TGCAGTGCTAGAGCGTTACTATACGAGCAGTACTTC.

This clonotype was seen repeatedly, ten times or more. The chain couples TRBV30 to TRBJ2-2; TRBD1 matches 8 bases. This CDR3 comprises 17 residues. J lost 0 bases, V lost 1 base, and 7 bases had no gene match. Looked up from germline, CDR1 is GTSNPN and CDR2 is SVGIG (reference sequence). CDR3 DNA: TGTGCCTGGAGTGGTTTGGGACAGGCCGCGAACACCGGGGAGCTGTTTTTT. It encodes CAWSGLGQAANTGELFF.

This clonotype was detected ten times or more. The chain recombines TRBV7-8 with TRBJ1-5, with D unresolved. CDR3 length: 15 residues. The V end lost 5 bases, the J end lost 2 bases, and 13 bases lay between the germline ends. Germline CDR1 and CDR2: SGHVS and FQNEAQ. CDR3 sequence (DNA): TGTGCCAGCAGCGGAGTGGCAGACGGCAATCAGCCCCAGCATTTT. Translating gives CASSGVADGNQPQHF.

In this sample, this clonotype turned up many times. The chain is built from TRBV6-5 and TRBJ1-3; TRBD1 might be the D (6 bases). The length of the CDR3 is 15 residues. The germline V and J ends were trimmed by 5 bases and 0 bases, with 11 bases remaining between them. The germline V gene has CDR1 MNHEY and CDR2 SVGAGI. CDR3 amino acids: CASSTDRTSGNTIYF. The CDR3 nucleotides read TGTGCCAGCAGTACCGACAGGACCTCTGGAAACACCATATATTTT.

CDR3 protein: CASSNGQGANYEQYF. CDR3 nucleotides: TGCGCCAGCAGCAATGGACAGGGGGCGAACTACGAGCAGTACTTC. The rearrangement links TRBV5-1 to TRBJ2-7; 11 nucleotides align to TRBD1. Looked up from germline, CDR1 is SGHRS and CDR2 is YFSETQ. The CDR3 loop spans 15 amino acids. Trimming at V came to 4 bases and at J to 3 bases, leaving 6 bases not matched to a gene.